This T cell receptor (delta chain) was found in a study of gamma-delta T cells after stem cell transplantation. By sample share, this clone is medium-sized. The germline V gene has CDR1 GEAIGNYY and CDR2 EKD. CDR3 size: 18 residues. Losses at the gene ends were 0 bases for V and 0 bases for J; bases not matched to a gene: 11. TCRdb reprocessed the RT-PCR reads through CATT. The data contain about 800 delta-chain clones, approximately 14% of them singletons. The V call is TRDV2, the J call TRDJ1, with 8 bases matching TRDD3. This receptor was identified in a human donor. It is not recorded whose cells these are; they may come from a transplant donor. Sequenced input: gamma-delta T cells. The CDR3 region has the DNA TGTGCCTGTGACACCGTTTCCCCGGTACTGGGGGACACCGATAAACTCATCTTT. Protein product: CACDTVSPVLGDTDKLIF.